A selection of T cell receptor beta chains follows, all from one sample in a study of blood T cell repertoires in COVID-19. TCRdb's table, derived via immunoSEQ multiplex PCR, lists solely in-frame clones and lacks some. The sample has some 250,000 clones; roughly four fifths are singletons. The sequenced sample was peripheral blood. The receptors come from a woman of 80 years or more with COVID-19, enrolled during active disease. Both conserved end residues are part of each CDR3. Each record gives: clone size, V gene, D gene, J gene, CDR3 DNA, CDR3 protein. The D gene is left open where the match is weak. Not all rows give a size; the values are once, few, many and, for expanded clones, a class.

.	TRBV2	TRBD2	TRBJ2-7	TGTGCCAGCAGGACAAGGACTAGCGAGTACTTC	CASRTRTSEYF
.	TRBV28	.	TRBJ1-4	TGTGCCAGCAGTTTAGTTTGGGCCCTACCGCAGGCTAATGAAAAACTGTTTTTT	CASSLVWALPQANEKLFF
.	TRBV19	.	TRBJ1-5	TGTGCCAGTACCTCGGTCAGGGTAGATCAGCCCCAGCATTTT	CASTSVRVDQPQHF
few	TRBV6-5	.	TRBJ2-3	TGTGCCAGCAAAGGTCCACTATATACAGATACGCAGTATTTT	CASKGPLYTDTQYF
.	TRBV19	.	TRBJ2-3	TGTGCCAGTTCTACTACTTTCACAGATACGCAGTATTTT	CASSTTFTDTQYF
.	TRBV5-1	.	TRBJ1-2	TGCGCCAGCAGCTTGGAGGGACAAAGTGGCTACACCTTC	CASSLEGQSGYTF
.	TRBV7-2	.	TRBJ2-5	TGTGCCAGCAGCTTAGGTGGCAGGCAAGAGACCCAGTACTTC	CASSLGGRQETQYF
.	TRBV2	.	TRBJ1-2	TGTGCCAGCAGTTACCAGGGTTTAGGGAGCTACACCTTC	CASSYQGLGSYTF
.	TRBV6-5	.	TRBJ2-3	TGTGCCAGCAGGAGTATCCTGATTGGAGATACGCAGTATTTT	CASRSILIGDTQYF
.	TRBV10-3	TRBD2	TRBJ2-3	TGTGCCATCAGTGACCCTAGCGGGAGCACAGATACGCAGTATTTT	CAISDPSGSTDTQYF
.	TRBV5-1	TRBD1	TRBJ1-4	TGCGCCAGCAGCGGACCTACAGGGGCCGTGGGGGAAAAACTGTTTTTT	CASSGPTGAVGEKLFF
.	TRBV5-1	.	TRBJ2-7	TGCGCCAGCAGCTTGCAGGTTAGCTCCTACGAGCAGTACTTC	CASSLQVSSYEQYF
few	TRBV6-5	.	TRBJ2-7	TGTGCCAGCAGTAACAGGGTCACCTACGAGCAGTACTTC	CASSNRVTYEQYF
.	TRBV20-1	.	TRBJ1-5	TGCAGTGCTAGTGCCAGGGTCAATCAGCCCCAGCATTTT	CSASARVNQPQHF
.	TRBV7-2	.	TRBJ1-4	TGTGCCAGCAGCTTGACGACAGTATCTAATGAAAAACTGTTTTTT	CASSLTTVSNEKLFF
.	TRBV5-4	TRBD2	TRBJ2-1	TGTGCCAGCACCGGACTAGCGGGAGTCGGTGAGCAGTTCTTC	CASTGLAGVGEQFF
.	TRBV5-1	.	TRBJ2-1	TGCGCCAGCAGCTTGGGGGTTCGGTCCAGCGACGAGCAGTTCTTC	CASSLGVRSSDEQFF
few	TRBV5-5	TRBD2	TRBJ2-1	TGTGCCAGCAGTTCTAGCGGGGGGAATAGCTACAATGAGCAGTTCTTC	CASSSSGGNSYNEQFF
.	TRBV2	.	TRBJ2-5	TGTGCCAGCAGTGAATCAGGGTACCAAGAGACCCAGTACTTC	CASSESGYQETQYF
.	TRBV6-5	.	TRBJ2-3	TGTGCCAGCAGAGGGGGGGGCACAGATACGCAGTATTTT	CASRGGGTDTQYF
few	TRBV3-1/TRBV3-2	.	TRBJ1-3	TGTGCCAGCAGCCCGGAGATCTCTGGAAACACCATATATTTT	CASSPEISGNTIYF
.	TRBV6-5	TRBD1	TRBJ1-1	TGTGCCAGCAGTTTCGGACAGGGGGTTATCTTT	CASSFGQGVIF
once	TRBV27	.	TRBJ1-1	TGTGCCAGCAGTTTATACAGTTTGAACACTGAAGCTTTCTTT	CASSLYSLNTEAFF
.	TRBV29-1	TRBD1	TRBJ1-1	TGCAGCGCCGGGACAGCAGAAGCTTTCTTT	CSAGTAEAFF
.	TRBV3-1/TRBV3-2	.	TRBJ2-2	TGTGCCAGCAGCCAAGGCGGGTTGAACACCGGGGAGCTGTTTTTT	CASSQGGLNTGELFF